Listed here are 22 T cell receptor beta chains from one sample, sequenced in a study of shared clonotypes between healthy human individuals. TCRdb's copy holds only in-frame clones and misses some; the assay was immunoSEQ multiplex PCR. Of under 850,000 clones listed, 80% to 95% are singletons. Naive CD8 cells lacked CD45RO and underwent positive selection for CCR7, leaving out terminally differentiated effector memory CD45RA+ cells. The specimen was naive CD8+ T cells sorted from blood. These receptors all come from a man aged 30 to 45 in good health.

The chain employs TRBV27 and TRBJ1-5; unclear D gene. Deletions cut 4 bases from V and 5 bases from J, with 15 bases between. Looked up from germline, CDR1 is MNHEY and CDR2 is SMNVEV (reference sequence). CDR3 length: 15 residues. The DNA for the CDR3 is TGTGCCAGCAGTTCTGACGCTTTCAGAGATCAGCCCCAGCATTTT. This codes for CASSSDAFRDQPQHF.

V and J are TRBV10-2 and TRBJ1-5, with no clear D. The length of the CDR3 is 15 residues. V was trimmed by 0 bases and J by 5 bases, leaving 11 bases between them. Germline V gene data show CDR1 as WSHSY and CDR2 as SAAADI. In DNA, the CDR3 is TGCGCCAGCAGTGAGTCGGGCAGGCCCCATCAGCCCCAGCATTTT. Protein: CASSESGRPHQPQHF.

This clone was seen only once. The CDR3 sequence: CASSFASGRAMEQYF. CDR3 coding DNA: TGTGCCAGCAGTTTCGCTAGCGGGAGGGCCATGGAGCAGTACTTC. The rearrangement joins TRBV27 to TRBJ2-7, with 12 bases aligning to TRBD2. CDR3 length equals 15 residues. CDR1 is MNHEY and CDR2 is SMNVEV in the germline V gene (reference sequence). V gave up 3 bases and J gave up 7 bases; unmatched junction bases: 7.

This clone was recorded once. A clone one base away is much larger, so this may be a read error. V gene TRBV4-3 combines with J gene TRBJ1-5, with unresolved D. V was shortened by 0 bases and J by 0 bases, with 6 bases between the two germline ends. Germline CDR1 reads LGHNA; CDR2 reads YSLEER. The CDR3 loop spans 15 amino acids. CDR3 residues: CASSQDWDSNQPQHF. CDR3 bases: TGCGCCAGCAGCCAAGATTGGGATAGCAATCAGCCCCAGCATTTT.

The DNA for the CDR3 is TGTGCCAGCAGCAGCACCGGGGAGCTGTTTTTT. It yields the protein CASSSTGELFF. V gene TRBV7-2 combines with J gene TRBJ2-2; no clear D gene. V was trimmed by 5 bases and J by 4 bases, leaving 2 bases between them. Germline CDR1 reads SGHTA; CDR2 reads FQGNSA. CDR3 size: 11 residues. Complete variable domain (other parts from reference TRBV7-2 and TRBJ2-2): GAGVSQSPSNKVTEKGKDVELRCDPISGHTALYWYRQSLGQGLEFLIYFQGNSAPDKSGLPSDRFSAERTGGSVSTLTIQRTQQEDSAVYLCASSSTGELFFGEGSRLTVL.

The CDR3 loop is CASSESFPWETQYF. In DNA, the CDR3 is TGCGCCAGCAGTGAGTCATTCCCATGGGAGACCCAGTACTTC. The chain carries TRBV10-2 and TRBJ2-5, with D unclear. V was shortened by 0 bases and J by 5 bases, with 10 bases between the two germline ends. This CDR3 has 14 amino acids. From germline, CDR1 is WSHSY and CDR2 SAAADI.

This sequence joins TRBV13 and TRBJ2-5; 7 nucleotides match TRBD2. Germline CDR1 and CDR2: PRHDT and FYEKMQ (reference sequence). The J segment lost 0 bases and the V segment lost 0 bases, leaving 4 bases of the junction unmatched. The CDR3 is 16 amino acids. This CDR3 is CASSLGSSGDQETQYF. The CDR3 nucleotides are TGTGCCAGCAGCTTAGGGTCTAGCGGCGACCAAGAGACCCAGTACTTC.

The sample holds a few counts of this clone. The rearrangement uses TRBV28 and TRBJ2-2, with no clear D. V dropped 2 bases and J dropped 6 bases, with 4 bases sitting between them. The CDR3 totals 12 residues. Germline-derived CDR1 and CDR2 are MDHEN and SYDVKM. For the CDR3, the DNA is TGTGCCAGCAGTTTAGTCCCCGGGGAGCTGTTTTTT. It translates to CASSLVPGELFF.

The CDR3 DNA is TGTGCCAGCAGGGGTGGGGCTTGGGAAAAACTGTTTTTT. This gives the protein CASRGGAWEKLFF. The genes are TRBV7-2 and TRBJ1-4; weak D call: TRBD1 (5 bases). Trimming took off 6 bases at V and 8 bases at J, with 13 bases between the two ends. Germline lookup yields CDR1 SGHTA and CDR2 FQGNSA. This CDR3 region has 13 residues.

The chain is built from TRBV7-2 and TRBJ1-5; D possibly corresponds to TRBD1 (5 bases). V gave up 4 bases and J gave up 3 bases, with 10 bases separating them. Germline loops: CDR1 SGHTA, CDR2 FQGNSA. The CDR3 runs to 14 residues. The CDR3 protein is CASSYIGTNQPQHF. CDR3 nucleotides: TGTGCCAGCAGCTACATCGGGACCAATCAGCCCCAGCATTTT. Complete variable domain (other parts from reference TRBV7-2 and TRBJ1-5): GAGVSQSPSNKVTEKGKDVELRCDPISGHTALYWYRQSLGQGLEFLIYFQGNSAPDKSGLPSDRFSAERTGGSVSTLTIQRTQQEDSAVYLCASSYIGTNQPQHFGDGTRLSIL.

The chain is built from TRBV6-5 and TRBJ1-2, with D uncertain. Per the germline V gene, CDR1 is MNHEY and CDR2 is SVGAGI. V shed 2 bases and J shed 8 bases, with 9 bases lying between them. The CDR3 covers 12 residues. CDR3 in DNA: TGTGCCAGCAGTTACGAGGGTCGCGGCTACACCTTC. Its protein is CASSYEGRGYTF.

This CDR3 is CASSPDGVGYTF. In DNA, the CDR3 is TGCGCCAGCAGCCCAGACGGGGTTGGCTACACCTTC. The chain joins TRBV4-1 to TRBJ1-2, with D unresolved. The CDR3 has 12 amino acids. CDR1 and CDR2 from the germline V gene are MGHRA and YSYEKL. Trimming stripped 4 bases from V and 7 bases from J, with 10 bases between.

The rearrangement links TRBV6-5 to TRBJ2-3; 8 bases align to TRBD1. Germline V gene sequence: CDR1 MNHEY, CDR2 SVGAGI. The CDR3 consists of 16 residues. The V segment lost 2 bases and the J segment 0 bases; nucleotides outside the gene matches: 4. The CDR3 loop is CASSYLGQGSTDTQYF. CDR3 bases: TGTGCCAGCAGTTACCTCGGACAGGGAAGCACAGATACGCAGTATTTT.

The rearrangement links TRBV5-6 to TRBJ2-5; unclear D gene. V gave up 4 bases and J gave up 1 base, with 11 bases separating them. The CDR3 loop spans 14 amino acids. Germline V gene data show CDR1 as SGHDT and CDR2 as YYEEEE. The DNA of the CDR3 is TGTGCCAGCAGCCACACAGCGATCCAAGAGACCCAGTACTTC. The encoded protein is CASSHTAIQETQYF.

The DNA for the CDR3 is TGTGCCACCAGCAGACACAGGGGGCTCGGTGAAAAACTGTTTTTT. It is translated as CATSRHRGLGEKLFF. V usage is TRBV15 and J usage is TRBJ1-4; TRBD1 agrees at 9 bases. Per the germline V gene, CDR1 is LNHNV and CDR2 is YYDKDF (reference sequence). The CDR3 contains 15 residues. Germline trimming cut 2 bases from V and 7 bases from J; bases unmatched to any gene: 5.

As concerns this clone: This specimen includes other DNA sequences encoding the same CDR3. The chain couples TRBV28 to TRBJ1-2; D is ambiguous. The ends were cut back, 8 bases at V and 1 base at J, with 14 bases in the middle. The CDR3 is 14 residues long. Looked up from germline, CDR1 is MDHEN and CDR2 is SYDVKM. The CDR3 here is CASGLGRDNYGYTF. CDR3 coding DNA: TGTGCCAGCGGCCTGGGTAGGGATAACTATGGCTACACCTTC.

The chain carries TRBV29-1 and TRBJ2-1, with D hard to call. CDR3 size: 14 residues. The germline CDR1 and CDR2 sequences are SQVTM and ANQGSEA. V lost 3 bases, J lost 0 bases, and 9 bases lay in between. CDR3 sequence (DNA): TGCAGCGTTGACTTTCCGTCCTCCTACAATGAGCAGTTCTTC. Protein product: CSVDFPSSYNEQFF.

This chain uses TRBV27 with TRBJ2-7; 10 nucleotides agree with TRBD2. Germline CDR1 reads MNHEY; CDR2 reads SMNVEV (reference sequence). This CDR3 comprises 15 residues. The V gene end was trimmed by 2 bases and the J gene end by 4 bases; junction bases not matched to a gene: 5. The CDR3 reads CASSLEREGRYEQYF. CDR3 DNA sequence: TGTGCCAGCAGTTTAGAGCGGGAGGGCCGATACGAGCAGTACTTC.

The chain combines TRBV11-2 with TRBJ2-7; D unresolved. The germline V and J ends were trimmed by 2 bases and 3 bases, with 8 bases remaining between them. Germline V lookup: CDR1 SGHAT, CDR2 FQNNGV. The length of the CDR3 is 13 residues. CDR3: CASSLKFLYEQYF. DNA for the CDR3: TGTGCCAGCAGCTTAAAGTTTCTCTACGAGCAGTACTTC.

Regarding this clone: Distinct nucleotide sequences in the sample also encode this CDR3. The J gene is TRBJ2-7, the V gene TRBV5-6; 8 bases fit TRBD1. The CDR3 covers 15 residues. Trimming removed 0 bases from V and 0 bases from J; junction bases left unmatched: 2. CDR1 and CDR2 (germline): SGHDT, YYEEEE. CDR3 sequence: CASSLVGQGSYEQYF. The CDR3 nucleotides read TGTGCCAGCAGCTTGGTTGGACAGGGCTCCTACGAGCAGTACTTC.

V gene TRBV4-1 combines with J gene TRBJ1-3; tentatively, D is TRBD1 (6 bases). V lost 5 bases and J 0 bases, leaving 20 bases between the germline ends. CDR3 length: 18 residues. Germline V gives CDR1 MGHRA, CDR2 YSYEKL. CDR3 sequence (DNA): TGCGCCAGCAGCTTACACGCAGGGGAGCTCAGCTCTGGAAACACCATATATTTT. It encodes CASSLHAGELSSGNTIYF.

Notes on this clone: The same CDR3 arises from other DNA sequences in this sample as well. The chain is built from TRBV27 and TRBJ2-7, with no clear D. Trimming removed 2 bases from V and 5 bases from J, with 7 bases in between. The CDR3 has 12 amino acids. The V gene's germline CDR1 is MNHEY and CDR2 SMNVEV (reference sequence). The CDR3 DNA reads as TGTGCCAGCAGTTTACTTGGGGACGAGCAGTACTTC. Its protein is CASSLLGDEQYF.